This T cell receptor beta chain originates from a study of cytomegalovirus exposure and HLA in healthy donors. The V end was cut by 4 bases, the J end by 3 bases, with 18 bases between. CDR1 and CDR2 (germline): SGHTA, FQGNSA. The length of the CDR3 is 16 residues. Study-wide points: Most TCR sequences were seen very rarely across donors, but some public TCRs occurred in many. A later analysis found that most CMV-associated TCR beta chains appeared HLA-restricted. Reportedly, cytomegalovirus status was diagnosed with high sensitivity and specificity.

Those who donated were healthy bone marrow donors. It was with 60 Vbeta and 13 Jbeta primers that the PCR ran. Measured with immunoSEQ multiplex PCR; TCRdb has only the in-frame clones, and not every one. Among 210,000 or so clones listed, under 85% were seen once. Concerning this clone: The antigen is undetermined.

The genes are TRBV7-2 and TRBJ2-5; tentatively, D is TRBD1 (6 bases). This TCR derives from a woman aged 45-65 years in good health and CMV-seropositive. Sequencing was carried out using PBMCs. The chain's CDR3 is CASSSLRGRGKETQYF. The CDR3, as DNA: TGTGCCAGCAGCTCCCTCCGTGGCAGGGGAAAAGAGACCCAGTACTTC.